Listed below are T cell receptor beta chains from one sample, sequenced in a study of shared clonotypes between healthy human individuals. The method was immunoSEQ multiplex PCR; TCRdb's version includes in-frame clones alone and lacks a portion of them. This table holds about 560,000 clones, around 77% found once. The sample comprised PBMCs. All receptors come from a middle-aged woman in good health. Some clones in this sample may be carry-over from other donors' samples. Both conserved end residues are part of each CDR3. A D gene is named only where the DNA matches it firmly. Some rows have no size entry. The others give once, few or many, or a class for an expanded clone.

>NA|TRBJ2-2|TRBD2|TRBV28|14
CASSSGLVAGELFF
TGTGCCAGCAGTTCAGGACTAGTGGCCGGGGAGCTGTTTTTT
>few|TRBJ2-5|NA|TRBV20-1|11
CSAGGPLEQYF
TGCAGTGCTGGGGGTCCCCTGGAGCAGTACTTC
>NA|TRBJ2-7|NA|TRBV18|14
CASSPVDSSGEQYF
TGTGCCAGCTCACCCGTTGATAGCTCGGGCGAGCAGTACTTC
>NA|TRBJ2-5|NA|TRBV11-2|14
CASSSSRMGETQYF
TGTGCCAGCAGCTCCTCGAGGATGGGGGAGACCCAGTACTTC
>NA|TRBJ2-1|TRBD1|TRBV29-1|13
CSAAGGLYNEQFF
TGCAGCGCGGCAGGGGGCCTCTACAATGAGCAGTTCTTC
>NA|TRBJ1-1|NA|TRBV5-1|14
CASSLGRQDTEAFF
TGCGCCAGCAGCTTGGGACGGCAGGACACTGAAGCTTTCTTT
>NA|TRBJ1-1|NA|TRBV6-5|14
CASSYGEGSAEAFF
TGTGCCAGCAGTTACGGCGAGGGTTCAGCTGAAGCTTTCTTT
>NA|TRBJ1-1|NA|TRBV29-1|12
CSVAGKLTEAFF
TGCAGCGTTGCTGGGAAATTGACTGAAGCTTTCTTT
>NA|TRBJ2-7|TRBD1|TRBV11-2|15
CASSLAGTAIYEQYF
TGTGCCAGCAGCTTGGCCGGGACAGCAATCTACGAGCAGTACTTC
>NA|TRBJ2-3|NA|TRBV6-5|13
CASSKQGADTQYF
TGTGCCAGCAGTAAACAGGGTGCAGATACGCAGTATTTT
>NA|TRBJ2-4|TRBD2|TRBV27|15
CASSPRTGGKNIQYF
TGTGCCAGCAGTCCCCGGACGGGGGGCAAAAACATTCAGTACTTC
>NA|TRBJ1-1|NA|TRBV30|15
CAWSVLLGKNTEAFF
TGTGCCTGGAGTGTACTACTGGGAAAGAACACTGAAGCTTTCTTT
>NA|TRBJ2-7|TRBD2|TRBV28|15
CASSLYAGGLYEQYF
TGTGCCAGCAGTTTATACGCGGGAGGTCTCTACGAGCAGTACTTC
>NA|TRBJ2-2|NA|TRBV4-2|14
CASSGGGVAGELFF
TGTGCCAGCAGCGGGGGGGGCGTAGCCGGGGAGCTGTTTTTT
>NA|TRBJ2-5|NA|TRBV28|12
CASSLTHETQYF
TGTGCCAGCAGTTTGACGCACGAGACCCAGTACTTC
>NA|TRBJ2-7|TRBD2|TRBV5-5|16
CASSPAGGVVGYEQYF
TGTGCCAGCAGCCCGGCGGGGGGTGTTGTGGGTTACGAGCAGTACTTC
>once|TRBJ2-7|TRBD2|TRBV28|16
CASSLISGRARYEQYF
TGTGCCAGCAGTTTAATTAGCGGGAGGGCTCGGTACGAGCAGTACTTC
>NA|TRBJ2-2|NA|TRBV7-6|15
CASSYKQTNTGELFF
TGTGCCAGCAGCTATAAGCAGACGAACACCGGGGAGCTGTTTTTT